This T cell receptor beta chain was sequenced during a study of blood T cell repertoires in COVID-19. Here immunoSEQ multiplex PCR was the method, and the copy in TCRdb shows in-frame clones only, minus some. This table has 270,000 or so clones, 86% appearing once. V lost 3 bases to trimming and J lost 8 bases, with 20 bases between them. Germline loops: CDR1 SGHDT, CDR2 YYEEEE. This CDR3 has 16 amino acids. The rearrangement joins TRBV5-6 to TRBJ1-4, with D uncertain. The receptor was derived from a woman younger than 45 with COVID-19, enrolled during active disease. Sequencing input: peripheral blood. Here the CDR3 DNA reads TGTGCCAGCAGCTCCAGCCCGGCCACGGGAGGCGAAAAACTGTTTTTT. Its protein is CASSSSPATGGEKLFF.